This TCR beta chain was found in a study of cytomegalovirus exposure and HLA in healthy donors. The PCR employed 60 Vbeta primers together with 13 Jbeta primers. Some clones are missing from TCRdb's copy, which holds only in-frame ones; the method was immunoSEQ multiplex PCR. The sample has 150,000 to 200,000 clones; 75% to 85% are singletons. Regarding the study as a whole: Across donors, presence/absence analyses took sequencing depth to be roughly uniform.

Germline assignment: CDR1 MNHNS and CDR2 SASEGT. CDR3 length: 15 amino acids. V shed 6 bases, J shed 0 bases, and the junction held 4 bases outside the gene matches. Concerning this clone: The antigen is undetermined.

The sample comprised PBMCs. The chain joins TRBV6-1 to TRBJ2-7; 11 bases are shared with TRBD2. The sequence came from a woman aged 25 to 39 in good health and CMV-seropositive. The CDR3 DNA reads TGTGCCAGCAGGCGTAGCGGGAGGGGCTCCTACGAGCAGTACTTC. It codes for CASRRSGRGSYEQYF.